The clone carrying this T cell receptor (beta chain) was detected only a few times. What it recognizes is unknown. This sample is drawn from a study of T cells in Graves' hyperthyroidism and ophthalmopathy. Researchers took RNA transcripts and amplified the TCR beta CDR3 regions from them. First-round RT-PCR with HTBI primers amplified the TCR CDR3 region. From the multiplex PCR reads, TCRdb called clonotypes with MiXCR, one entry per CDR3 protein. The sample contains around 340,000 distinct CDR3 sequences, around 17% of which appear only once. Points from the study as a whole: Researchers report that a 13 V-J model separated ophthalmopathy from stable hyperthyroidism.

Clinical symptoms, serum thyroxine, TRAb, thyroid ultrasound and orbital computed tomography informed diagnoses. The CDR3 loop spans 17 amino acids. The germline V gene has CDR1 MNHEY and CDR2 SMNVEV (reference sequence). Germline trimming cut 0 bases from V and 7 bases from J; bases unmatched to any gene: 10. Sample: blood. The clonotype was recovered from a man aged 25 to 40 with Graves' hyperthyroidism. The chain joins TRBV27 to TRBJ1-1, with 11 positions matching TRBD1. The CDR3 region is CASSLSGGQGAGIEAFF. The DNA for the CDR3 is TGTGCCAGCAGTTTATCTGGTGGACAGGGGGCGGGAATTGAAGCTTTCTTT.